The T cell receptor beta chain under discussion was sequenced for a study of T cell changes during pregnancy in multiple sclerosis. Profiling relied on immunoSEQ multiplex PCR, and the TCRdb table lists in-frame clones only, not all of them. Of approximately 47,000 clones in the sample, 90% to 95% were seen once. The germline CDR1 and CDR2 sequences are LNHNV and YYDKDF (reference sequence). The CDR3 is made up of 15 amino acids. Trimming stripped 5 bases from V and 2 bases from J, with 15 bases between. The material sequenced was CD4+ T cells from peripheral blood mononuclear cells, taken in the first trimester of pregnancy. The clonotype originates from a female donor with multiple sclerosis, enrolled in a pregnancy study. This sequence joins TRBV15 and TRBJ2-5; D possibly corresponds to TRBD1 (5 bases). The CDR3 bases are TGTGCCACCAGCGGTAATCGACGACAGCAAGAGACCCAGTACTTC. Amino acid sequence: CATSGNRRQQETQYF.